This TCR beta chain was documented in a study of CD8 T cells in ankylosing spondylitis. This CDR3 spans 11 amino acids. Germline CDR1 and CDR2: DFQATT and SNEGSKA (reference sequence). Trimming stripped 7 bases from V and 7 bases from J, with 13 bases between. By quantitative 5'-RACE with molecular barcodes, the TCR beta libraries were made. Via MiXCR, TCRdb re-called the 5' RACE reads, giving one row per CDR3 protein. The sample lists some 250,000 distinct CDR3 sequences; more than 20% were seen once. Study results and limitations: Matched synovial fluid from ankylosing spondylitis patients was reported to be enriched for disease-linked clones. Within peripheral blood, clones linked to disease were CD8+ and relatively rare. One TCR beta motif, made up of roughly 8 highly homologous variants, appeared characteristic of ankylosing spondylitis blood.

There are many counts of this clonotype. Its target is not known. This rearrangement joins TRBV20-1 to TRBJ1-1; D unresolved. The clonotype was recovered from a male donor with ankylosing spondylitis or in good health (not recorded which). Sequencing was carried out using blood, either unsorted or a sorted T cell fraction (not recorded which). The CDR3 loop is CSVPLEGEAFF. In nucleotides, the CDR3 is TGCAGTGTCCCCCTCGAGGGTGAAGCTTTCTTT.